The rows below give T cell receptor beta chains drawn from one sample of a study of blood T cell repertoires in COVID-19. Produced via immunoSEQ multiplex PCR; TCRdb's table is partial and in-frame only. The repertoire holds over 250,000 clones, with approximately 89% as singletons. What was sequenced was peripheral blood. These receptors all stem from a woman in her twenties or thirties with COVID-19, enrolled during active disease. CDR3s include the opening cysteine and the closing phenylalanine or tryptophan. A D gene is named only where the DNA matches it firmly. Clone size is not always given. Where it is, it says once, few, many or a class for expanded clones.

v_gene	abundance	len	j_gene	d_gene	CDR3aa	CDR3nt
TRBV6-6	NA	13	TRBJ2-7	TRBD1	CASSPDRAYEQYF	TGTGCCAGCAGCCCGGACAGGGCCTACGAGCAGTACTTC
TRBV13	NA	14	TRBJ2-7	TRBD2	CASSFRTSGYEQYF	TGTGCCAGCAGCTTCCGGACTAGCGGATACGAGCAGTACTTC
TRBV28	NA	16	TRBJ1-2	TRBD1	CASSPIFGQGPYGYTF	TGTGCCAGCAGTCCTATCTTCGGACAGGGCCCTTATGGCTACACCTTC
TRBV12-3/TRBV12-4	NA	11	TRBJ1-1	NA	CASSLRGAAFF	TGTGCCAGCAGTTTACGGGGGGCTGCTTTCTTT
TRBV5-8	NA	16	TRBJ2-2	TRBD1	CASTVTGTVNTGELFF	TGTGCCAGCACCGTTACCGGGACAGTGAACACCGGGGAGCTGTTTTTT
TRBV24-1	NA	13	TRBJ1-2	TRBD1	CATSTGGWYGYTF	TGTGCCACCAGTACAGGGGGCTGGTATGGCTACACCTTC
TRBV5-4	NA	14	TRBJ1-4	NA	CASSSDATNEKLFF	TGTGCCAGCAGTTCAGATGCAACTAATGAAAAACTGTTTTTT
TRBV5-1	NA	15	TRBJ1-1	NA	CASSLAGVLNTEAFF	TGCGCCAGCAGCTTGGCCGGAGTTCTGAACACTGAAGCTTTCTTT
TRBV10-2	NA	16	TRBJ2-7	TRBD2	CASSEPPSGAFYEQYF	TGCGCCAGCAGTGAGCCCCCTAGCGGTGCCTTCTACGAGCAGTACTTC
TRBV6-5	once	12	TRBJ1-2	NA	CASIFANYGYTF	TGTGCCAGCATCTTTGCTAACTATGGCTACACCTTC
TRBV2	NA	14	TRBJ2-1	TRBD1	CASSGLQGYSEQFF	TGTGCCAGCAGTGGTCTACAGGGGTACTCAGAGCAGTTCTTC
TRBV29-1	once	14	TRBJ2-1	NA	CSVEDPAKYNEQFF	TGCAGCGTTGAAGATCCTGCGAAGTACAATGAGCAGTTCTTC
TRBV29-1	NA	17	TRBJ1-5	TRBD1	CSVETKGTGGMCQPQHF	TGCAGCGTTGAGACAAAGGGCACAGGGGGCATGTGTCAGCCCCAGCATTTT
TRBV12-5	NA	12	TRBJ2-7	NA	CASLTGTLEQYF	TGTGCTAGCTTGACAGGGACTCTCGAGCAGTACTTC
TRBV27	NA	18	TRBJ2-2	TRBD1	CASSLSSGQVFNTGELFF	TGTGCCAGCAGTTTATCTTCGGGACAGGTTTTTAACACCGGGGAGCTGTTTTTT
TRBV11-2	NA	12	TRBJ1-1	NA	CASSLPGTEAFF	TGTGCCAGCAGCCTCCCCGGCACTGAAGCTTTCTTT
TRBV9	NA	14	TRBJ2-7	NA	CASSFSTDSYEQYF	TGTGCCAGCAGCTTTTCGACAGATTCCTACGAGCAGTACTTC